This record concerns one T cell receptor beta chain sequence. CDR3 length equals 14 residues. J gave up 2 bases and V 1 base, and 2 bases lay outside the gene matches. The V gene's germline CDR1 is DFQATT and CDR2 SNEGSKA (reference sequence). These data originate in a study of naive and memory T cell subsets. An equimolar mix of two oligonucleotides served as the beta constant-region primer for TRBC1 and TRBC2. MiXCR, run by TCRdb on the UMI-ligation and nested PCR reads, gives a single entry per CDR3 protein. The table includes 130,000 to 150,000 distinct CDR3 sequences, 15% to 20% detected once. The material sequenced was naive CD4+ T cells from blood. The V call is TRBV20-1, the J call TRBJ2-7; 10 bases are a match to TRBD1. This TCR was sampled from a human donor in good health. In nucleotides, the CDR3 is TGCAGTGCTAGAGCGGGGACAGGGGCCTACGAGCAGTACTTC. The encoded protein is CSARAGTGAYEQYF.